The entry that follows covers one T cell receptor beta chain sequence. Its antigen remains unidentified. Donors had nominal health at sampling but likely had unrecorded immune exposures. The sample comes from a study of cytomegalovirus exposure and HLA in healthy donors. Study-level findings and limits: Listed as cytomegalovirus-associated were 170 or so TCR beta chains.

Primers included in the PCR were 60 Vbeta and 13 Jbeta primers. The assay was immunoSEQ multiplex PCR, and TCRdb's table has in-frame clones only and misses some. The table records about 110,000 clones, about 78% of them present only once. The sequence was obtained from a young man in good health and CMV-seronegative. Input material: PBMCs.

CDR3 loop: CASSIGGDRVDDTEAFF. DNA of the CDR3: TGTGCCAGTAGTATAGGCGGAGACAGGGTGGACGACACTGAAGCTTTCTTT. V is TRBV19 and J is TRBJ1-1, with 7 bases that match TRBD1. The length of the CDR3 is 17 residues. The V gene's germline CDR1 is LNHDA and CDR2 SQIVND (reference sequence). V shed 1 base, J shed 3 bases, and the junction held 11 bases outside the gene matches.